This T cell receptor (beta chain) was profiled in a study of identifying expanded T cells in peripheral blood. Germline trimming cut 3 bases from V and 4 bases from J; bases unmatched to any gene: 2. CDR1 is MNHEY and CDR2 is SMNVEV in the germline V gene (reference sequence). The CDR3 loop spans 14 amino acids. Measured with immunoSEQ multiplex PCR; TCRdb has only the in-frame clones, and not every one. Found here are under 150,000 clones, about 80% of them singletons; the top ten hold 3% to 3.5%. V and J are TRBV27 and TRBJ2-7; 11 nucleotides agree with TRBD2. The source is a person aged 18 to 75 in good health. The sequenced sample consisted of blood. In DNA form, the CDR3 reads TGTGCCAGCAGTTTCTCTAGCGGGGGGTACGAGCAGTACTTC. This codes for CASSFSSGGYEQYF.